The 18 T cell receptor beta chains in this list originate from one sample, sequenced in a study of T cell changes during pregnancy in multiple sclerosis. Using immunoSEQ multiplex PCR, the repertoire was profiled, and TCRdb retains in-frame clones only, with some absent. The data show some 80,000 clones, about 91% seen once. This material consisted of peripheral blood, taken before pregnancy. The receptors here all came from a female donor with multiple sclerosis, enrolled in a pregnancy study.

The table lists this clone with a count of one. The chain is built from TRBV5-1 and TRBJ2-6, with unresolved D. This CDR3 spans 15 amino acids. V was cut by 0 bases and J by 1 base, with 5 bases left in between. Germline V gives CDR1 SGHRS, CDR2 YFSETQ. The CDR3 reads CASSLDSSGANVLTF. As DNA, the CDR3 is TGCGCCAGCAGCTTGGACTCATCTGGGGCCAACGTCCTGACTTTC.

The chain has TRBV6-6 and TRBJ2-5; D unclear. Trimming pared 2 bases from V and 3 bases from J, leaving 7 bases between. The CDR3 consists of 13 residues. Germline V lookup: CDR1 MNHNY, CDR2 SVGAGI (reference sequence). CDR3 DNA: TGTGCCAGCAGTTACAACAGTAAAGAGACCCAGTACTTC. Encoded protein: CASSYNSKETQYF.

The chain has TRBV9 and TRBJ2-7, with 7 bases identical to TRBD2. The germline V gene has CDR1 SGDLS and CDR2 YYNGEE. CDR3 length equals 15 residues. With 0 bases clipped from V and 6 bases from J, the junction kept 9 bases outside the gene matches. CDR3 amino acids: CASSVVASPGGEQYF. CDR3 nucleotide sequence: TGTGCCAGCAGCGTAGTGGCTAGCCCGGGGGGCGAGCAGTACTTC.

The chain combines TRBV5-1 with TRBJ1-1; D is perhaps TRBD1 (5 bases). The CDR3 extends over 13 amino acids. Germline CDR1 SGHRS, CDR2 YFSETQ. Deletions cut 0 bases from V and 6 bases from J, with 9 bases between. The CDR3 here is CASSLEGRAEAFF. In DNA, the CDR3 is TGCGCCAGCAGCTTGGAGGGGAGGGCTGAAGCTTTCTTT.

The rearrangement links TRBV15 to TRBJ1-5, with D possibly matching TRBD1 (6 bases). Germline V gene sequence: CDR1 LNHNV, CDR2 YYDKDF (reference sequence). V was trimmed by 9 bases and J by 5 bases, leaving 11 bases between them. CDR3 length: 12 amino acids. The CDR3 sequence: CATRGIDQPQHF. Here the CDR3 DNA reads TGTGCCACTAGGGGGATTGATCAGCCCCAGCATTTT.

The CDR3 coding sequence is TGTGCCACCAGCAAAGGTGGGGAGGGACACAATCAGCCCCAGCATTTT. Translation: CATSKGGEGHNQPQHF. The J gene is TRBJ1-5, the V gene TRBV15; D might be TRBD1 (6 bases). CDR3 length: 16 residues. Trimming pared 4 bases from V and 3 bases from J, leaving 16 bases between. Germline V CDR1 and CDR2: LNHNV, YYDKDF (reference sequence).

The genes are TRBV19 and TRBJ2-7; tentative D call: TRBD1 (5 bases). The CDR3 extends over 14 amino acids. The germline V and J ends were trimmed by 2 bases and 2 bases, with 10 bases remaining between them. Germline CDR1 LNHDA, CDR2 SQIVND (reference sequence). The DNA of the CDR3 is TGTGCCAGTAGTATATATCAGGGAACCTACGAGCAGTACTTC. Translation gives CASSIYQGTYEQYF. The whole variable domain, filled in from reference TRBV19 and TRBJ2-7, reads DGGITQSPKYLFRKEGQNVTLSCEQNLNHDAMYWYRQDPGQGLRLIYYSQIVNDFQKGDIAEGYSVSREKKESFPLTVTSAQKNPTAFYLCASSIYQGTYEQYFGPGTRLTVT.

This sequence joins TRBV2 and TRBJ1-4; no clear D. CDR1 is SNHLY and CDR2 is FYNNEI in the germline V gene. This CDR3 is built from 14 residues. V gave up 7 bases and J gave up 0 bases, with 9 bases separating them. CDR3 coding DNA: TGTGCCAGCACCAAGACAACAACTAATGAAAAACTGTTTTTT. Encoded protein: CASTKTTTNEKLFF. Combining the CDR3 with reference TRBV2 and TRBJ1-4 gives the whole variable domain EPEVTQTPSHQVTQMGQEVILRCVPISNHLYFYWYRQILGQKVEFLVSFYNNEISEKSEIFDDQFSVERPDGSNFTLKIRSTKLEDSAMYFCASTKTTTNEKLFFGSGTQLSVL.

V and J are TRBV6-4 and TRBJ2-7; possibly TRBD1 for D (7 bases). The length of the CDR3 is 13 residues. The germline V and J ends were trimmed by 8 bases and 3 bases, with 14 bases remaining between them. Germline V gives CDR1 MRHNA, CDR2 SNTAGT. In nucleotides, the CDR3 is TGTGCCAGCCCGAGACAGGGAGGCTACGAGCAGTACTTC. This translates into CASPRQGGYEQYF.

The chain couples TRBV6-5 to TRBJ2-2; a possible D gene is TRBD2 (6 bases). This CDR3 spans 15 amino acids. From germline, CDR1 is MNHEY and CDR2 SVGAGI. Trimming took 9 bases from V and 2 from J, leaving 16 bases between them. The CDR3 coding sequence is TGTGCCAGTTTCCAAACGGGGGTTAACACCGGGGAGCTGTTTTTT. It translates to CASFQTGVNTGELFF.

The chain has TRBV5-1 and TRBJ2-3; tentatively, D is TRBD1 (6 bases). Germline CDR1 SGHRS, CDR2 YFSETQ. The CDR3 is 14 amino acids. Trimming took 4 bases from V and 2 from J, leaving 11 bases between them. This CDR3 reads CASSLGQITDTQYF. The CDR3 coding sequence is TGCGCCAGCAGCCTAGGACAGATCACAGATACGCAGTATTTT.

This chain joins TRBV7-9 and TRBJ1-2, with TRBD1 matching over 8 bases. The CDR3 has 13 amino acids. In germline, CDR1 is SEHNR, CDR2 FQNEAQ (reference sequence). After removal of 1 base from V and 5 bases from J, the junction contained 0 bases not matched to a gene. The CDR3 region has the DNA TGTGCCAGCAGCTTAGGGACAGGGTATGGCTACACCTTC. This translates into CASSLGTGYGYTF. Full variable domain (rest looked up from reference TRBV7-9 and TRBJ1-2): DTGVSQNPRHKITKRGQNVTFRCDPISEHNRLYWYRQTLGQGPEFLTYFQNEAQLEKSRLLSDRFSAERPKGSFSTLEIQRTEQGDSAMYLCASSLGTGYGYTFGSGTRLTVV.

The V gene is TRBV4-2, the J gene TRBJ2-2; TRBD2 matches at 11 bases. CDR1 and CDR2 from the germline V gene are LGHNA and YNFKEQ. The trim removed 4 bases at V and 4 bases at J, leaving 2 bases unmatched. This CDR3 has 15 residues. This chain's CDR3 is CASSLSGGATGELFF. The DNA for the CDR3 is TGTGCCAGCAGCCTTAGCGGGGGGGCCACCGGGGAGCTGTTTTTT.

The chain recombines TRBV7-3 with TRBJ2-3, with 11 bases fitting TRBD2. The J segment lost 2 bases and the V segment lost 2 bases, leaving 9 bases of the junction unmatched. CDR1 and CDR2 (germline): SGHTA, FQGTGA. The CDR3 length is 18 residues. The CDR3 DNA follows: TGTGCCAGCAGCTTACGGACTAGCGGGTATCCTACCACAGATACGCAGTATTTT. Residues: CASSLRTSGYPTTDTQYF.

The gene calls are TRBV15 and TRBJ1-4; D unresolved. This CDR3 has 12 amino acids. V was shortened by 0 bases and J by 14 bases, with 10 bases between the two germline ends. Germline values: CDR1 LNHNV, CDR2 YYDKDF (reference sequence). In DNA form, the CDR3 reads TGTGCCACCAGCAGAGATGGGGAGGTCCTGTTTTTT. It translates to CATSRDGEVLFF.

In its sample, this clone was seen once. J is TRBJ2-5 and V is TRBV7-3; D call uncertain. The germline CDR1 and CDR2 sequences are SGHTA and FQGTGA. This CDR3 is built from 13 residues. With 1 base removed from V and 5 bases from J, the gap between germline ends came to 8 bases. CDR3: CASSLSVAETQYF. Here the CDR3 DNA reads TGTGCCAGCAGCTTAAGTGTCGCGGAGACCCAGTACTTC.

This clone was counted once. J is TRBJ1-2 and V is TRBV27; D is possibly TRBD1 (5 bases). The CDR3 length is 12 residues. Germline values: CDR1 MNHEY, CDR2 SMNVEV (reference sequence). Trimming pared 6 bases from V and 5 bases from J, leaving 10 bases between. As DNA, the CDR3 is TGTGCCAGCAGCCAGGAGGGGTATGGCTACACCTTC. It yields the protein CASSQEGYGYTF.

The chain combines TRBV18 with TRBJ1-3; D call uncertain. Germline assignment: CDR1 KGHSH and CDR2 LQKENI. Trimming pared 4 bases from V and 0 bases from J, leaving 13 bases between. CDR3 size: 16 residues. The CDR3, as DNA: TGTGCCAGCTCACGACAAGGTCTCCGCTCTGGAAACACCATATATTTT. It yields the protein CASSRQGLRSGNTIYF.